This passage covers 10 T cell receptor beta chains from one sample sequenced in a study of CD8+ T cells in alopecia areata. As the sequencing template, cDNA was produced by extracting RNA and reverse transcribing it. Repertoires were generated with immunoSEQ multiplex PCR, while TCRdb's copy carries only in-frame clones and drops some. The sample includes approximately 150,000 clones, 60% of them seen just once. Treatment of the sample: oral pan-JAK inhibitor, 5-10 mg twice daily. The material sequenced was CD4+ T cells sorted from blood, taken at week 24, from a patient treated with tofacitinib. These receptors were taken from a human donor with alopecia areata.

The chain combines TRBV6-1 with TRBJ2-3, with TRBD1 identical over 10 bases. Trimming removed 5 bases from V and 4 bases from J; junction bases left unmatched: 3. Germline CDR1 reads MNHNS; CDR2 reads SASEGT. The CDR3 sequence is 14 residues long. The CDR3: CASSRDRGADTQYF. DNA for the CDR3: TGTGCCAGCAGTAGGGACAGGGGCGCAGATACGCAGTATTTT.

Worth noting for this clone: This CDR3 is also generated by other DNA sequences in the sample. The gene calls are TRBV6-5 and TRBJ1-5, with D maybe TRBD1 (5 bases). V was trimmed by 0 bases and J by 1 base, leaving 7 bases between them. The CDR3 sequence is 15 residues long. CDR1 MNHEY and CDR2 SVGAGI come from the germline V gene. The CDR3 nucleotides read TGTGCCAGCAGTTACTCTAGGGGAAGCAATCAGCCCCAGCATTTT. Its translation is CASSYSRGSNQPQHF.

This clone was counted only a few times. The rearrangement links TRBV27 to TRBJ2-7, with 7 positions matching TRBD1. This CDR3 has 14 residues. After removal of 6 bases from V and 0 bases from J, the junction contained 5 bases not matched to a gene. Looked up from germline, CDR1 is MNHEY and CDR2 is SMNVEV (reference sequence). CDR3 protein: CASRARDSSYEQYF. CDR3 nucleotide sequence: TGTGCCAGCAGGGCCCGGGACAGCTCCTACGAGCAGTACTTC.

The rearrangement links TRBV2 to TRBJ1-2, with 8 bases matching TRBD1. Germline V lookup: CDR1 SNHLY, CDR2 FYNNEI. This CDR3 is built from 14 residues. J was trimmed by 2 bases and V by 6 bases; bases with no gene match: 5. This CDR3 is CASRRTGMNYGYTF. The CDR3 nucleotides are TGTGCCAGCAGACGGACAGGGATGAACTATGGCTACACCTTC.

The chain carries TRBV29-1 and TRBJ1-4; D is unresolved. Trimming removed 1 base at V and 6 bases at J, with 6 bases between. Germline CDR1 SQVTM, CDR2 ANQGSEA. The CDR3 extends over 12 amino acids. DNA of the CDR3: TGCAGCGTTGAAGGGCATGATGAAAAACTGTTTTTT. Amino acids: CSVEGHDEKLFF.

V gene TRBV30 combines with J gene TRBJ1-1, with a tentative D call TRBD1 (5 bases). V was clipped by 0 bases and J by 7 bases, with 6 bases between them. Germline V gene sequence: CDR1 GTSNPN, CDR2 SVGIG (reference sequence). This CDR3 is 11 amino acids long. The CDR3 loop is CAWSVRGEAFF. CDR3 in DNA: TGTGCCTGGAGTGTAAGGGGTGAAGCTTTCTTT.

This rearrangement joins TRBV30 to TRBJ2-5; 7 bases match TRBD1. V lost 5 bases to trimming and J lost 0 bases; unmatched junction nucleotides: 9. The germline V gene has CDR1 GTSNPN and CDR2 SVGIG (reference sequence). The CDR3 covers 15 residues. The chain's CDR3 is CAWGKGQQYQETQYF. The DNA of the CDR3 is TGTGCCTGGGGAAAGGGACAGCAGTACCAAGAGACCCAGTACTTC. Drawing the rest from reference TRBV30 and TRBJ2-5, the complete variable domain is SQTIHQWPATLVQPVGSPLSLECTVEGTSNPNLYWYRQAAGRGLQLLFYSVGIGQISSEVPQNLSASRPQDRQFILSSKKLLLSDSGFYLCAWGKGQQYQETQYFGPGTRLLVL.

This chain links TRBV29-1 with TRBJ2-7; a possible D gene is TRBD2 (7 bases). V lost 4 bases, J lost 0 bases, and 13 bases lay in between. The CDR3 loop spans 14 amino acids. The germline V gene has CDR1 SQVTM and CDR2 ANQGSEA. CDR3 DNA: TGCAGCGTTGCTGGGGGAGGGGGCTCCTACGAGCAGTACTTC. This sequence encodes CSVAGGGGSYEQYF.

The chain combines TRBV4-1 with TRBJ2-3, with TRBD1 matching 11 bases. The CDR3 is 15 amino acids. V lost 3 bases, J lost 5 bases, and 4 bases stayed unmatched. Germline loops: CDR1 MGHRA, CDR2 YSYEKL. The CDR3 DNA reads as TGCGCCAGCAGCCAGTCGGGACAGGGGGAAGATACGCAGTATTTT. This codes for CASSQSGQGEDTQYF.

The table lists this clone with a few counts. The chain links TRBV4-1 to TRBJ1-4; no firm D call. The CDR3 consists of 16 residues. Between the trimmed V and J ends, which lost 0 bases and 8 bases, there was a span of 16 bases. CDR1 and CDR2 (germline): MGHRA, YSYEKL. The CDR3 spells CASSQDRTQAWEKLFF. CDR3 DNA: TGCGCCAGCAGCCAAGATCGGACTCAGGCATGGGAAAAACTGTTTTTT.